This TCR beta chain was retrieved from a study of response to subunit inactivated influenza vaccine. TCRdb redid the calling of the RT-PCR reads with MiXCR, one entry per CDR3 protein. The data show about 650,000 distinct CDR3 sequences, with approximately 15% seen just once and roughly 7.6% held by the top ten. Points on this clonotype: One end of the junction does not line up with germline, which may come from a read error.

The sequences come from PBMCs from blood, collected roughly 15 days before vaccination. The sequence was obtained from a man between 45 and 60 years old who received an inactivated influenza vaccine.

The chain's CDR3 is CASSQDGRGPIF. The CDR3 nucleotides read TGCGCCAGCAGCCAAGATGGGCGGGGCCCGATATTC. This chain joins TRBV4-3 and TRBJ1-2; TRBD1 is a possible D gene (5 bases). Germline V gene data show CDR1 as LGHNA and CDR2 as YSLEER. This CDR3 has 12 amino acids.